This entry lists 4 T cell receptor beta chains sequenced from one sample in a study of shared clonotypes between healthy human individuals. Clones were read by immunoSEQ multiplex PCR, and TCRdb kept only the in-frame ones, dropping some. The sample gives some 2,000,000 clones, approximately 96% of which show up once; around 0.13% is in the top ten. Input material: naive CD4+ T cells sorted from blood. Noted subset: CD45RA+ positively selected. These receptors all come from a man aged 18 to 29 in good health.

This clone was observed once. The CDR3 DNA is TGTGCCAGCAAAGACAGGAGGTCTAGCACAGATACGCAGTATTTT. Residues: CASKDRRSSTDTQYF. The V and J genes are TRBV6-6 and TRBJ2-3; D may be TRBD1 (6 bases). This CDR3 spans 15 amino acids. V dropped 7 bases and J dropped 0 bases, with 14 bases sitting between them. Per germline, CDR1 MNHNY and CDR2 SVGAGI (reference sequence).

Regarding this clone: Other DNA variants within this sample encode the same CDR3. This chain joins TRBV19 and TRBJ1-5; D is undetermined. Trimming pared 3 bases from V and 1 base from J, leaving 7 bases between. CDR1 LNHDA and CDR2 SQIVND come from the germline V gene (reference sequence). This CDR3 spans 14 amino acids. The CDR3 here is CASSISDSNQPQHF. In DNA, the CDR3 is TGTGCCAGTAGTATTTCGGACAGCAATCAGCCCCAGCATTTT. Complete variable domain (other parts from reference TRBV19 and TRBJ1-5): DGGITQSPKYLFRKEGQNVTLSCEQNLNHDAMYWYRQDPGQGLRLIYYSQIVNDFQKGDIAEGYSVSREKKESFPLTVTSAQKNPTAFYLCASSISDSNQPQHFGDGTRLSIL.

V gene TRBV27 combines with J gene TRBJ2-5, with no clear D. V was cut by 1 base and J by 4 bases, with 4 bases left in between. The CDR3 has 12 amino acids. Looked up from germline, CDR1 is MNHEY and CDR2 is SMNVEV (reference sequence). This CDR3 reads CASSLFRETQYF. The CDR3 nucleotides read TGTGCCAGCAGTTTATTCAGAGAGACCCAGTACTTC.

The rearrangement links TRBV6-5 to TRBJ2-1, with 10 bases that match TRBD2. Germline CDR1 reads MNHEY; CDR2 reads SVGAGI. The J segment lost 16 bases and the V segment lost 6 bases, leaving 15 bases of the junction unmatched. This CDR3 contains 14 residues. Here the CDR3 reads CASSPGVPLAGVFF. CDR3 coding DNA: TGTGCCAGCAGCCCCGGGGTCCCTCTAGCGGGAGTTTTCTTC.